This TCR beta chain was sequenced in a study of OX40 agonist ivuxolimab in advanced cancers. Background on the study: Treatment of patients was with ivuxolimab, an agonistic anti-OX40 (CD134) antibody. Those treated in dose escalation had hepatocellular carcinoma, melanoma, renal cell cancer or head and neck cancer.

Clones were read by immunoSEQ multiplex PCR, and TCRdb kept only the in-frame ones, dropping some. Of 60,000 or so clones listed, 92% are singletons. CDR1 and CDR2 (germline): MNHEY, SMNVEV (reference sequence). V lost 0 bases, J lost 5 bases, and 13 bases lay in between. The CDR3 loop spans 15 amino acids. Peripheral blood came from all dose cohorts at three timepoints. The sequences come from CD4+ or CD8+ T cells sorted from blood, collected in a trial of the OX40 agonist ivuxolimab. The V gene is TRBV27, the J gene TRBJ1-1; a possible D gene is TRBD1 (5 bases). The origin of this receptor is an adult with an advanced solid tumor such as melanoma, head and neck, liver or kidney cancer. CDR3 nucleotide sequence: TGTGCCAGCAGTTTATCGAAGCAGGGAATGACTGAAGCTTTCTTT. It encodes CASSLSKQGMTEAFF.